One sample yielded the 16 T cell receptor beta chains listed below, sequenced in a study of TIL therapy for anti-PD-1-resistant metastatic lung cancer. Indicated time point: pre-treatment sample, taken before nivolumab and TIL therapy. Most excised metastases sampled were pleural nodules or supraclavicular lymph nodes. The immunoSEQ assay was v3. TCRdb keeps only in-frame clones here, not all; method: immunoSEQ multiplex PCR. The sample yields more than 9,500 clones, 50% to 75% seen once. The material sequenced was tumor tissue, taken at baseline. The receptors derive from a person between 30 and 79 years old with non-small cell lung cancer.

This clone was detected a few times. The chain's CDR3 is CATGNVDGDTQYF. In DNA, the CDR3 is TGTGCCACCGGCAACGTCGACGGAGATACGCAGTATTTT. This chain connects TRBV19 to TRBJ2-3, with D unclear. V was trimmed by 10 bases and J by 5 bases, leaving 16 bases between them. This CDR3 comprises 13 residues. Germline CDR1 and CDR2: LNHDA and SQIVND (reference sequence).

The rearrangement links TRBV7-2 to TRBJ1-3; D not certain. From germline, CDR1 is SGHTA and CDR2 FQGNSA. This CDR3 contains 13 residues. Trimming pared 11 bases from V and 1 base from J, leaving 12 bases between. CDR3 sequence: CAESEGSGNTIYF. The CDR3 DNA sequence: TGTGCCGAGAGCGAGGGATCTGGAAACACCATATATTTT.

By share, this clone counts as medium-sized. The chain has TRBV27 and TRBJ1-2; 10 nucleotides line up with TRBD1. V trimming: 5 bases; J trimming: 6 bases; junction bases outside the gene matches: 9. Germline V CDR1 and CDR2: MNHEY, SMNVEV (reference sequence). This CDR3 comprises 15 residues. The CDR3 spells CASSARDRGSDGYTF. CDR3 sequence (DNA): TGTGCCAGCAGTGCCCGGGACAGGGGATCTGATGGCTACACCTTC.

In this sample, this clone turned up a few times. The CDR3 DNA reads TGTGCCAGCATCGCGGGTTTGGGGCCCTACTATGGCTACACCTTC. The encoded protein is CASIAGLGPYYGYTF. The chain has TRBV6-5 and TRBJ1-2; possible D gene TRBD1, 5 bases. V was pared by 7 bases and J by 3 bases, with 18 bases between. Germline V gene data show CDR1 as MNHEY and CDR2 as SVGAGI. The CDR3 spans 15 residues.

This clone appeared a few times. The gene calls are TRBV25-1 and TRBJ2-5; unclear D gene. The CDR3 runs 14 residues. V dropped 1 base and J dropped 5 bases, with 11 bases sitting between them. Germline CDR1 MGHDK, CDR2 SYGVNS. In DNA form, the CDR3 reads TGTGCCAGCAGTGAATTAGTGGGATGGGAGACCCAGTACTTC. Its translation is CASSELVGWETQYF.

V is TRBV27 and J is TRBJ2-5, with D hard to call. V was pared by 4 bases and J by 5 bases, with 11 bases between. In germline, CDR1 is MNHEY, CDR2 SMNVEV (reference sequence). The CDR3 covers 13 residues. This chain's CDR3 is CASSSLLGETQYF. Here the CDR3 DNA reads TGTGCCAGCAGTTCACTCCTGGGGGAGACCCAGTACTTC.

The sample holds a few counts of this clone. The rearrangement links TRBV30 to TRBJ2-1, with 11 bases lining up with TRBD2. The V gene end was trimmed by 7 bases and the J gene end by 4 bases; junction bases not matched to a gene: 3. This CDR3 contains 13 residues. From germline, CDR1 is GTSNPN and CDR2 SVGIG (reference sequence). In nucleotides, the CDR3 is TGTGCCTCCGGGACTAGCGGTTACAATGAGCAGTTCTTC. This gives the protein CASGTSGYNEQFF. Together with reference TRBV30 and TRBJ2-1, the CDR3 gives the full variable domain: SQTIHQWPATLVQPVGSPLSLECTVEGTSNPNLYWYRQAAGRGLQLLFYSVGIGQISSEVPQNLSASRPQDRQFILSSKKLLLSDSGFYLCASGTSGYNEQFFGPGTRLTVL.

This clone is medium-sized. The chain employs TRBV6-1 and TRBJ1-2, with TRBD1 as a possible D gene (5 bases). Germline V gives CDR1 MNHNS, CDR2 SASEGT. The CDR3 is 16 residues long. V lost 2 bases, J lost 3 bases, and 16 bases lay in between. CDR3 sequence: CASSEWGKPGYYGYTF. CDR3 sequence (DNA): TGTGCCAGCAGTGAATGGGGAAAACCAGGGTACTATGGCTACACCTTC.

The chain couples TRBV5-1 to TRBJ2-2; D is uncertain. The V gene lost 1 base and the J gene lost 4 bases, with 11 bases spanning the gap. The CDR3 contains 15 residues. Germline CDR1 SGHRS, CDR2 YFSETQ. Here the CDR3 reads CASSLTVGVTGELFF. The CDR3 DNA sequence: TGCGCCAGCAGCTTGACGGTGGGTGTCACCGGGGAGCTGTTTTTT.

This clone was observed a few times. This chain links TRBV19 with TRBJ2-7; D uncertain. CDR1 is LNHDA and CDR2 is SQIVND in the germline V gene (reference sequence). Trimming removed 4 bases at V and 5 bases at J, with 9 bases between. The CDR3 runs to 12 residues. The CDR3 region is CASSTVGNEQYF. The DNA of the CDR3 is TGTGCCAGTAGTACGGTAGGCAACGAGCAGTACTTC.

The CDR3, as DNA: TGTGCCAGCAGAAGACAGGGGGCTAGCAATCAGCCCCAGCATTTT. Protein product: CASRRQGASNQPQHF. The chain links TRBV6-5 to TRBJ1-5; 10 nucleotides line up with TRBD1. J lost 0 bases, V lost 6 bases, and 2 bases had no gene match. The CDR3 is made up of 15 amino acids. Looked up from germline, CDR1 is MNHEY and CDR2 is SVGAGI.

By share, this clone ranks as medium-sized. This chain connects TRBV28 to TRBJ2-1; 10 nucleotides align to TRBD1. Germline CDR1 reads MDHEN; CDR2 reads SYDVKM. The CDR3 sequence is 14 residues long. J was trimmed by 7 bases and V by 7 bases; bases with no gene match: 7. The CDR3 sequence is CASTRGQGRNEQFF. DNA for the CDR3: TGTGCCAGCACCCGGGGACAGGGGAGAAATGAGCAGTTCTTC.

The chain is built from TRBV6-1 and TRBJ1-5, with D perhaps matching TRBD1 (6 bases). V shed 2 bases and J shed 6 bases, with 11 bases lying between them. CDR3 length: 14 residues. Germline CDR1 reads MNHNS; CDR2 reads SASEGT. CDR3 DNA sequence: TGTGCCAGCAGTGAAAGGTCCAGGGGTCAGCCCCAGCATTTT. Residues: CASSERSRGQPQHF.

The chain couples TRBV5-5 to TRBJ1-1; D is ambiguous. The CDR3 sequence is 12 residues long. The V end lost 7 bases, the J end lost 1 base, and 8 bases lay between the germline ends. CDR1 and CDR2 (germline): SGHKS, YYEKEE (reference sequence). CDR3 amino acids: CASLGPNTEAFF. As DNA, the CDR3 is TGTGCCAGCCTCGGACCGAACACTGAAGCTTTCTTT.

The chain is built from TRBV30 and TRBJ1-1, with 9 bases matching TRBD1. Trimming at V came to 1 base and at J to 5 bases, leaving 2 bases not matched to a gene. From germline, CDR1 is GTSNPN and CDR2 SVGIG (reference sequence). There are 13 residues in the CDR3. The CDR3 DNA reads TGTGCCTGGAGTGGACAGGGGGGAACTGAAGCTTTCTTT. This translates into CAWSGQGGTEAFF.

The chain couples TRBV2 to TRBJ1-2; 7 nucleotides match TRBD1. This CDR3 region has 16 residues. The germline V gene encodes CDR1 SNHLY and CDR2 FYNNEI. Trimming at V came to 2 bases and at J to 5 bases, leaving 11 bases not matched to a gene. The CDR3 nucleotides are TGTGCCAGCAGTGAAAATGAGGGGGCCGTCCGTTATGGCTACACCTTC. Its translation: CASSENEGAVRYGYTF. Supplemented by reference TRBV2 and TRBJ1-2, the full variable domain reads EPEVTQTPSHQVTQMGQEVILRCVPISNHLYFYWYRQILGQKVEFLVSFYNNEISEKSEIFDDQFSVERPDGSNFTLKIRSTKLEDSAMYFCASSENEGAVRYGYTFGSGTRLTVV.